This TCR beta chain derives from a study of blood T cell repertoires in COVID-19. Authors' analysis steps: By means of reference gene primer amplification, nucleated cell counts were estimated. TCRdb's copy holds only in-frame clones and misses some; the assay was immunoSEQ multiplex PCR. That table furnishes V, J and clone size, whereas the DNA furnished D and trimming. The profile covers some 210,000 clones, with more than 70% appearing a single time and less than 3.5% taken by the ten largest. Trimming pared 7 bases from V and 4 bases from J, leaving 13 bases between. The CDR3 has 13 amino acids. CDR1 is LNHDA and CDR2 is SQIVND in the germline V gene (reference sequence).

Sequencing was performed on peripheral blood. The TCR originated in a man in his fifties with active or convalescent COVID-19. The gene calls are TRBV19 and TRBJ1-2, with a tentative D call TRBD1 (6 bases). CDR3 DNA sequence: TGTGCCAGTATGGGGGGGCGATCCTATGGCTACACCTTC. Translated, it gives CASMGGRSYGYTF.